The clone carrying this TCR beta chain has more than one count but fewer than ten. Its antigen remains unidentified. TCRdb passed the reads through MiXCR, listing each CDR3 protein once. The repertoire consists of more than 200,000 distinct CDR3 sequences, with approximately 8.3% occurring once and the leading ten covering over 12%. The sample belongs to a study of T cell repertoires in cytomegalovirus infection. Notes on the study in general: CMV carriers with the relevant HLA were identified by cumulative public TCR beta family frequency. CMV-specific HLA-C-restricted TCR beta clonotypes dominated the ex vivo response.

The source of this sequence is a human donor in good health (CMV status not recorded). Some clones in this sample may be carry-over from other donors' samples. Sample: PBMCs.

The CDR3 nucleotides are TGTGCCAGCAGCTTAGGTGTTGGTCCAGGGGGCGGAAAGGGTCAGCCCCAGCATTTT. This translates into CASSLGVGPGGGKGQPQHF. The gene calls are TRBV7-9 and TRBJ1-5, with 8 bases matching TRBD1. Germline V CDR1 and CDR2: SEHNR, FQNEAQ (reference sequence). V shed 1 base, J shed 6 bases, and the junction held 17 bases outside the gene matches. This CDR3 is 19 amino acids long.